This T cell receptor beta chain was sequenced for a study of cytomegalovirus exposure and HLA in healthy donors. The overall study: HLA-typed donors were the source of approximately 86 million unique TCRs held in an early data release. Study-level findings and limits: CMV serostatus was the only recorded immune exposure for donors.

Primers: 60 Vbeta forward and 13 Jbeta reverse. The protocol was immunoSEQ multiplex PCR, while the TCRdb copy is restricted to in-frame clones and leaves out a portion. This table has roughly 200,000 clones, approximately 70% appearing once. Germline CDR1 reads SNHLY; CDR2 reads FYNNEI. Trimming pared 1 base from V and 4 bases from J, leaving 14 bases between. The CDR3 consists of 16 residues. About this clone itself: Its antigen is not known.

This sequence joins TRBV2 and TRBJ1-5; perhaps TRBD1 as D (6 bases). The source is a woman aged 30 to 39 in good health and CMV-seronegative. Input material: PBMCs. CDR3 DNA sequence: TGTGCCAGCAGTGAAGAAGGTCAGGGGACAAATCAGCCCCAGCATTTT. Its protein product is CASSEEGQGTNQPQHF.